These 30 T cell receptor beta chains were all obtained from the same sample, sequenced in a study of metastatic and nonmetastatic thyroid tumors. Patients had received no treatment of any kind before thyroid surgery. TCRdb re-called clones from the PCR reads using MiXCR. The data hold more than 65,000 clones, with approximately 15% observed a single time. The sample taken for sequencing was blood. All receptors come from a male donor with papillary thyroid cancer or a benign thyroid nodule (not recorded which). Some clones in this sample may be carry-over from other donors' samples.

Many counts were recorded for this clone. CDR3 loop: CAWTLGNSPLHF. CDR3 nucleotide sequence: TGTGCCTGGACTTTAGGAAATTCACCCCTCCACTTT. This chain uses TRBV30 with TRBJ1-6; D is ambiguous. CDR3 size: 12 residues. Germline V lookup: CDR1 GTSNPN, CDR2 SVGIG (reference sequence). V was clipped by 4 bases and J by 7 bases, with 8 bases between them.

This clone has more than one count but fewer than ten. V usage is TRBV27 and J usage is TRBJ2-7; the D gene is possibly TRBD2 (6 bases). CDR1 and CDR2 from the germline V gene are MNHEY and SMNVEV (reference sequence). The CDR3 contains 15 residues. Here the CDR3 reads CASSSLAWPDREQYV. The CDR3 DNA reads as TGTGCCAGTAGTTCGCTAGCGTGGCCGGACCGCGAGCAGTACGTC.

This clone was recorded many times. This rearrangement joins TRBV4-1 to TRBJ1-4, with D perhaps matching TRBD1 (5 bases). This CDR3 is 13 amino acids long. Trimming stripped 2 bases from V and 8 bases from J, with 9 bases between. The germline V gene has CDR1 MGHRA and CDR2 YSYEKL. The CDR3 DNA sequence: TGCGCCAGCAGCCAATTGCGGGGCGAAAAACTGTTTTTT. This sequence encodes CASSQLRGEKLFF.

This clone was detected ten times or more. V usage is TRBV5-1 and J usage is TRBJ1-6; D is possibly TRBD1 (5 bases). Per germline, CDR1 SGHRS and CDR2 YFSETQ. This CDR3 has 14 amino acids. V lost 0 bases to trimming and J lost 7 bases, with 8 bases between them. The CDR3 is CASSLGGGNSPLHF. The CDR3 DNA sequence: TGCGCCAGCAGCTTGGGGGGCGGAAATTCACCCCTCCACTTT.

Turning to this clone: A junction end diverges from the germline sequence, so it may reflect a read error. The V and J genes are TRBV5-1 and TRBJ1-1; possible D gene TRBD1, 5 bases. The CDR3 extends over 15 amino acids. Germline V lookup: CDR1 SGHRS, CDR2 YFSETQ. The CDR3 sequence is CASSLLERGNTEAFF. The CDR3 DNA follows: TGCGCCAGCAGCTTGTTGGAAAGGGGAAACACCGAAGCTTTCTTT.

This chain links TRBV27 with TRBJ2-2, with a weak D call TRBD1 (5 bases). Germline V gene data show CDR1 as MNHEY and CDR2 as SMNVEV (reference sequence). CDR3 size: 12 residues. Trimming pared 7 bases from V and 9 bases from J, leaving 12 bases between. Here the CDR3 reads CASIPLGRELFF. The CDR3 DNA is TGTGCCAGCATCCCCCTGGGGCGGGAGCTGTTTTTT.

This clone was seen ten or more times. The chain links TRBV7-3 to TRBJ1-1; a possible D gene is TRBD1 (6 bases). The CDR3 runs to 16 residues. The germline V gene has CDR1 SGHTA and CDR2 FQGTGA. V lost 5 bases and J lost 4, with 20 bases in between. For the CDR3, the DNA is TGTGCCAGCAGCCGCGAGGGGGGGGCGCCAGGCACTGAAGCTTTCTTT. This gives the protein CASSREGGAPGTEAFF.

This clone has ten or more counts. V gene TRBV12-3 or TRBV12-4 combines with J gene TRBJ1-5; D remains unclear. V dropped 2 bases and J dropped 7 bases, with 12 bases sitting between them. CDR3 length: 14 amino acids. In DNA form, the CDR3 reads TGTGCCAGCAGTTTAAGGGAGGGAAGGCAGCCCCAGCATTTT. It specifies CASSLREGRQPQHF.

At least ten counts were recorded for this clone. The chain combines TRBV19 with TRBJ1-2; D may be TRBD1 (5 bases). The CDR3 spans 14 residues. The ends were cut back, 5 bases at V and 0 bases at J, with 10 bases in the middle. Looked up from germline, CDR1 is LNHDA and CDR2 is SQIVND (reference sequence). The CDR3 DNA is TGTGCCAGTAGTGTGCAGGGAGCTAACTATGGCTACACCTTC. It specifies CASSVQGANYGYTF.

The V call is TRBV28, the J call TRBJ2-2; 14 bases are a match to TRBD2. The CDR3 has 17 amino acids. J lost 9 bases, V lost 7 bases, and 13 bases had no gene match. Germline V gives CDR1 MDHEN, CDR2 SYDVKM. CDR3 in amino acids: CASIGLAGGPNPWELFF. The CDR3 coding sequence is TGTGCCAGCATCGGACTAGCGGGAGGCCCAAACCCCTGGGAGCTGTTTTTT.

This clone was observed many times. The chain couples TRBV20-1 to TRBJ2-7; TRBD2 matches 9 bases. CDR3 length: 13 amino acids. V dropped 1 base and J dropped 3; count of bases not matched to a gene: 1. The germline CDR1 and CDR2 sequences are DFQATT and SNEGSKA (reference sequence). The CDR3: CSARGTSDYEQYF. The DNA of the CDR3 is TGCAGTGCTAGAGGGACTAGCGACTACGAGCAGTACTTC.

This clone was detected many times. This chain joins TRBV5-6 and TRBJ2-3; no definite D call. This CDR3 is built from 12 residues. V lost 1 base to trimming and J lost 2 bases, with 2 bases between them. Germline CDR1 is SGHDT and CDR2 is YYEEEE. For the CDR3, the DNA is TGTGCCAGCAGCTTGAACACAGATACGCAGTATTTT. It encodes CASSLNTDTQYF.

This clone was recorded at least ten times. For the CDR3, the DNA is TGTGCCAGCAGTGAATCCACAGGGGAGGCCTATGGCTACACCTTC. Amino acids: CASSESTGEAYGYTF. The chain carries TRBV6-1 and TRBJ1-2, with 7 bases that match TRBD1. This CDR3 contains 15 residues. Germline values: CDR1 MNHNS, CDR2 SASEGT. J lost 4 bases, V lost 2 bases, and 7 bases had no gene match.

The sample holds many counts of this clone. A much more abundant neighbour one base away suggests this may be a read error. Other nucleotide sequences from this sample produce the same CDR3. The chain carries TRBV7-2 and TRBJ1-4; no firm D call. Germline CDR1 is SGHTA and CDR2 is FQGNSA. The CDR3 length is 17 residues. This CDR3 is CASSLAIGYGTNEKLFF. The CDR3 DNA reads as TGTGCCAGTAGCTTAGCTATTGGTTACGGTACTAATGAAAAACTGTTTTTT.

This clone appeared many times. J is TRBJ2-7 and V is TRBV20-1; D could derive from TRBD1 or TRBD2 (5 bases each). Per germline, CDR1 DFQATT and CDR2 SNEGSKA (reference sequence). The V end was cut by 2 bases, the J end by 4 bases, with 15 bases between. The CDR3 totals 14 residues. The CDR3 loop is CSARRGVGAYEQYV. CDR3 nucleotides: TGCAGTGCTAGAAGAGGGGTTGGGGCTTACGAGCAGTACGTC.

This clone has a count of ten or more. This rearrangement joins TRBV7-2 to TRBJ2-7, with 8 positions matching TRBD2. Germline CDR1 SGHTA, CDR2 FQGNSA. This CDR3 is 15 amino acids long. V was pared by 5 bases and J by 3 bases, with 9 bases of the junction left unmatched. DNA of the CDR3: TGTGCCAGCAGCGAAACCGGGGGGGGAGGCTACGAGCAGTACTTC. Translating it yields CASSETGGGGYEQYF.

Many counts were recorded for this clone. The V gene is TRBV5-1, the J gene TRBJ2-3; D call uncertain. Germline lookup yields CDR1 SGHRS and CDR2 YFSETQ. CDR3 length: 12 residues. V was pared by 2 bases and J by 2 bases, with 3 bases between. The CDR3: CASSFNTDTQYF. In DNA, the CDR3 is TGCGCCAGCAGCTTTAACACAGATACGCAGTATTTT.

A word on this clone: A read error is possible here, since a much larger clone lies one base away. The chain combines TRBV5-1 with TRBJ2-5; perhaps TRBD2 as D (5 bases). This CDR3 is 15 amino acids long. V was clipped by 6 bases and J by 5 bases, with 20 bases between them. CDR1 and CDR2 from the germline V gene are SGHRS and YFSETQ. The CDR3 region has the DNA TGCGCCAGCAACCCCCGGCCGGGGTCCCGGGAGACCCAGTACTTC. Its protein product is CASNPRPGSRETQYF.

V and J are TRBV20-1 and TRBJ2-1; unclear D gene. CDR3 size: 11 residues. V shed 1 base and J shed 15 bases, with 13 bases lying between them. Germline lookup yields CDR1 DFQATT and CDR2 SNEGSKA (reference sequence). CDR3 protein: CSARAGKWAFF. DNA of the CDR3: TGCAGTGCTAGAGCCGGCAAATGGGCGTTCTTC.

This clone has at least ten counts. Other nucleotide sequences from this sample produce the same CDR3. The gene calls are TRBV19 and TRBJ1-1; D is unresolved. The germline V and J ends were trimmed by 3 bases and 0 bases, with 5 bases remaining between them. CDR3 length: 13 residues. Germline V gives CDR1 LNHDA, CDR2 SQIVND (reference sequence). As DNA, the CDR3 is TGTGCCAGTAGTATCGGGGTGAACACTGAAGCTTTCTTT. It yields the protein CASSIGVNTEAFF.

This clone was seen ten or more times. The rearrangement uses TRBV6-1 and TRBJ1-4; possibly TRBD1 for D (6 bases). CDR1 and CDR2 from the germline V gene are MNHNS and SASEGT. The CDR3 runs 15 residues. Trimming removed 3 bases at V and 8 bases at J, with 16 bases between. CDR3 protein: CASSDSARTVEKLFF. The DNA of the CDR3 is TGTGCCAGCAGTGACTCGGCCCGGACAGTAGAAAAACTGTTTTTT.

There are many counts of this clone. The chain links TRBV7-2 to TRBJ2-7; D is perhaps TRBD2 (5 bases). Trimming cost V 1 base and J 6 bases, with 16 bases left between them. The V gene's germline CDR1 is SGHTA and CDR2 FQGNSA. CDR3 length: 15 residues. CDR3 sequence reads: CASSLVEALAREQYF. The CDR3 nucleotides are TGTGCCAGCAGCTTAGTAGAGGCGCTAGCCCGCGAGCAGTACTTC.

This clone was seen repeatedly, ten times or more. The V and J genes are TRBV2 and TRBJ1-1; D is perhaps TRBD1 (5 bases). Trimming left V 4 bases short and J 1 base short, with 10 bases between. The CDR3 runs to 14 residues. The germline V gene encodes CDR1 SNHLY and CDR2 FYNNEI. This chain's CDR3 is CASSVGRANTEAFF. CDR3 bases: TGTGCCAGCAGTGTTGGCAGGGCGAACACTGAAGCTTTCTTT.

The chain links TRBV7-6 to TRBJ2-2, with unresolved D. Germline V lookup: CDR1 SGHVS, CDR2 FNYEAQ. Trimming took 0 bases from V and 6 from J, leaving 14 bases between them. This CDR3 comprises 16 residues. The CDR3 sequence is CASSLAWAGRSGELFF. The CDR3 coding sequence is TGTGCCAGCAGCTTAGCGTGGGCAGGTCGGTCCGGGGAGCTGTTTTTT. Filled out from reference TRBV7-6 and TRBJ2-2, the complete variable domain reads GAGVSQSPRYKVTKRGQDVALRCDPISGHVSLYWYRQALGQGPEFLTYFNYEAQQDKSGLPNDRFSAERPEGSISTLTIQRTEQRDSAMYRCASSLAWAGRSGELFFGEGSRLTVL.

This clone has at least ten counts. In nucleotides, the CDR3 is TGTGCCAGCAGCGTAGACTCGGGAGGCCCCGGGGGCGGGGAGCTGTTTTTT. This codes for CASSVDSGGPGGGELFF. This chain connects TRBV9 to TRBJ2-2; 7 bases are shared with TRBD2. V was pared by 0 bases and J by 7 bases, with 12 bases of the junction left unmatched. Germline V gives CDR1 SGDLS, CDR2 YYNGEE. The CDR3 consists of 17 residues.

In its sample, this clone was seen many times. The junction departs from germline at one end; a sequencing error may be responsible. The chain joins TRBV19 to TRBJ2-7; perhaps TRBD1 as D (6 bases). The CDR3 is made up of 15 amino acids. Germline lookup yields CDR1 LNHDA and CDR2 SQIVND (reference sequence). CDR3 in amino acids: CASSIAPGHPYEQYF. The DNA of the CDR3 is TGTGCCAGTAGCATAGCCCCGGGACACCCATACGAGCAGTACTTC.

The chain has TRBV20-1 and TRBJ2-3, with 7 bases identical to TRBD1. This CDR3 is 14 amino acids long. Germline CDR1 reads DFQATT; CDR2 reads SNEGSKA (reference sequence). The trim removed 5 bases at V and 6 bases at J, leaving 11 bases unmatched. This CDR3 is CSAGRKGAWDTQYF. The CDR3, as DNA: TGCAGTGCTGGGAGAAAGGGGGCCTGGGATACGCAGTATTTT.

Ten or more counts support this clone. The rearrangement joins TRBV7-9 to TRBJ2-1, with D possibly TRBD2 on 6 matching bases. Germline values: CDR1 SEHNR, CDR2 FQNEAQ (reference sequence). The V gene lost 5 bases and the J gene lost 5 bases, with 10 bases spanning the gap. The CDR3 spans 13 residues. CDR3 amino acids: CASSQGLNNEQFF. The CDR3 DNA reads as TGTGCCAGCAGCCAGGGACTTAACAATGAGCAGTTCTTC. The full variable domain, with the rest looked up from reference TRBV7-9 and TRBJ2-1, is DTGVSQNPRHKITKRGQNVTFRCDPISEHNRLYWYRQTLGQGPEFLTYFQNEAQLEKSRLLSDRFSAERPKGSFSTLEIQRTEQGDSAMYLCASSQGLNNEQFFGPGTRLTVL.

This clone was observed at least ten times. The J gene is TRBJ2-7, the V gene TRBV7-9; a possible D gene is TRBD2 (5 bases). This CDR3 has 16 amino acids. The ends were cut back, 2 bases at V and 1 base at J, with 15 bases in the middle. The germline V gene has CDR1 SEHNR and CDR2 FQNEAQ (reference sequence). DNA of the CDR3: TGTGCCAGCAGCTTATCTTACAGTGGAGGTTCCTACGAGCAGTACGTC. It encodes CASSLSYSGGSYEQYV.

In its sample, this clone was seen a few times. A much larger clone differs from this one at a single base, so this may be a read error. Other DNA sequences in the same sample also yield this CDR3. The CDR3 region has the DNA TGTGCCAGCAGCCGGCAGGTAGAGACCCAGTACTTC. Its protein product is CASSRQVETQYF. The J gene is TRBJ2-5, the V gene TRBV7-9; no firm D call. Trimming stripped 5 bases from V and 4 bases from J, with 8 bases between. CDR1 is SEHNR and CDR2 is FQNEAQ in the germline V gene (reference sequence). The CDR3 runs 12 residues.